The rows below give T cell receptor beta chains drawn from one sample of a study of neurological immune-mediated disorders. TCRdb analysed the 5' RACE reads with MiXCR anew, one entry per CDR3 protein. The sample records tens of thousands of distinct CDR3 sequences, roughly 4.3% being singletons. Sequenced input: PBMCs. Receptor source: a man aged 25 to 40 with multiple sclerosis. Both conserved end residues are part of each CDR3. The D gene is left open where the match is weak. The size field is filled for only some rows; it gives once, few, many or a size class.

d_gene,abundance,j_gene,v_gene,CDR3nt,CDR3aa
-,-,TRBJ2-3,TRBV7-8,TGTGCCAGCAGCCCAGACGGGGGAAAAGATACGCAGTATTTT,CASSPDGGKDTQYF
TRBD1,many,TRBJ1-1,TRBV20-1,TGCAGTGCTAGACGCATTGGACAGGGAGGTACTGAAGCTTTCTTT,CSARRIGQGGTEAFF
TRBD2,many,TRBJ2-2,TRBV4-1,TGCGCCAGCAGCCCCGCCCCCTGGGGGGGAAGCACCGGGGAGCTGTTTTTT,CASSPAPWGGSTGELFF
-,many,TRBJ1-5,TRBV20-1,TGCAGTGCAAGTGATAGCAATCAGCCCCAGCATTTT,CSASDSNQPQHF
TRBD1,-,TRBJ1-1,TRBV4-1,TGCGCCAGCAGCCAGGGAGGACAGGGGGCGCGTCCAGCTTTCTTT,CASSQGGQGARPAFF
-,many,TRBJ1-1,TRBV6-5,TGTGCCAGCAGTTACATGGGACAGAACACTGAAGCTTTCTTT,CASSYMGQNTEAFF
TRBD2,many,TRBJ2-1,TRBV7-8,TGTGCCAGCAGTCCCCTAGCGGGGGGGCCGGAGAATGAGCAGTTCTTC,CASSPLAGGPENEQFF
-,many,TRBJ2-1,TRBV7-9,TGTGCCAGCAGCCCCGACATGGCCGCCTACAATGAGCAGTTCTTC,CASSPDMAAYNEQFF
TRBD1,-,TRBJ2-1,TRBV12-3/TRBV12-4,TGTGCCAGCAGCCTTCCGGGACAGGGGGCCTATGAGCAGTTCTTC,CASSLPGQGAYEQFF
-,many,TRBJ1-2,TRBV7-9,TGTGCCAGCAGCTTTCCGGCCTATGGCTACACCTTC,CASSFPAYGYTF
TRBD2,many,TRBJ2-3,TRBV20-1,TGCAGTGCTAGCCGGTCGGTAGCGGGGGGGCTCGATACGCAGTATTTT,CSASRSVAGGLDTQYF
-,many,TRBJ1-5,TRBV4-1,TGCGCCAGCAGCCAAGAAATAGAGAGCAATCAGCCCCAGCATTTT,CASSQEIESNQPQHF
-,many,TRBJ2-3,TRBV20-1,TGCAGTGCTAGGGGAGCGGAGGGGCCAGATACGCAGTATTTT,CSARGAEGPDTQYF
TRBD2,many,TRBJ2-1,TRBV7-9,TGTGCCAGCAGCTTAGTAGTAGCGGGGGCCGGTGATCCGTTCTTC,CASSLVVAGAGDPFF
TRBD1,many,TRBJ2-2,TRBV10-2,TGCGCCAGCAGTGGAACAGGGGGCCCGAACACCGGGGAGCTGTTTTTT,CASSGTGGPNTGELFF
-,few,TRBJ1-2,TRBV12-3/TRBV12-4,TGTGCCAGCAGTTTAGGGGGGGGCGGGTATGGCTACACCTTC,CASSLGGGGYGYTF
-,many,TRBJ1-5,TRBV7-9,TGTGCCAGCAGCCCGGGCGGCAGCCCCAATCAGCCCCAGCATTTT,CASSPGGSPNQPQHF
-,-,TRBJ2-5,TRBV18,TGTGCCAGCTCAAAGTCTCTGAACAGGGTGAAGACCCAGTACTTC,CASSKSLNRVKTQYF
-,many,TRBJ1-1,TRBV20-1,TGCAGTGCGGGGCCCTATTGCACTGAAGCTTTCTTT,CSAGPYCTEAFF
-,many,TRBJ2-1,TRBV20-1,TGCAGTGCCCCCCCAGGGGGGGACAATGAGCAGTTCTTC,CSAPPGGDNEQFF
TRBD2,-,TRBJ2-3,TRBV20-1,TGCAGTGCTAGCGGGGGGGGGCGGGGAAGCACAGATACGCAGTATTTT,CSASGGGRGSTDTQYF
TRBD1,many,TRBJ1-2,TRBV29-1,TGCAGCTCTAAGGGGGCCGGGGATGGCTACACCTTC,CSSKGAGDGYTF
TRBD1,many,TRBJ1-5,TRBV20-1,TGCAGTGCTCACGAGACAGGGGGCAATCAGCCCCAGCATTTT,CSAHETGGNQPQHF
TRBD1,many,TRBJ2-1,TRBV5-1,TGCGCCAGCAGCCCGGGACAGAGCTCCTACAATGAGCAGTTCTTC,CASSPGQSSYNEQFF
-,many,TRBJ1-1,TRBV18,TGTGCCAGCTCACAACAACAGGGATCCACTGAAGCTTTCTTT,CASSQQQGSTEAFF
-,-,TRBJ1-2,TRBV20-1,TGCAGTGCTAGAGATGGGAAGGGGGGTGGCTACACCTTC,CSARDGKGGGYTF
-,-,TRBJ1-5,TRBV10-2,TGCGCCAGCAAGCAGGCCACCAATCAGCCCCAGAATTTT,CASKQATNQPQNF
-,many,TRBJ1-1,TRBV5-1,TGCGCCAGCAGCCAAGACGGACAGAACACTGAAGCTTTCTTT,CASSQDGQNTEAFF
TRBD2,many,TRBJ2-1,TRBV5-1,TGCGCCAGCAGCTTAGCGGGGGGACGGAATGAGCAGTTCTTC,CASSLAGGRNEQFF
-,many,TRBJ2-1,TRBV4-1,TGCGCCAGCAGCCAACGAGGGTTCTTCAATGAGCAGTTCTTC,CASSQRGFFNEQFF
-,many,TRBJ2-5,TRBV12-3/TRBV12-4,TGTGCCAGCAGCAGCAGGGCCATGGAGACCCAGTACTTC,CASSSRAMETQYF
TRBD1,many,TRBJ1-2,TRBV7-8,TGTGCCAGCAGCCAAGCCCACAGGGGGAATTACTATGGCTACACCTTC,CASSQAHRGNYYGYTF
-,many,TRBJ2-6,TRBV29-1,TGCAGCGTTAGTCCGTCTGGGGCCAACGTCCTGACTTTC,CSVSPSGANVLTF
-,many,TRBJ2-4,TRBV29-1,TGCAGCGTTGAAGGGCAGGCCCAAAACATTCAGTACTTC,CSVEGQAQNIQYF
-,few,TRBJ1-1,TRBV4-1,TGCGCCAGCAGTCCACACAGCCTCCCTCGCACTGAAGCTTTCTTT,CASSPHSLPRTEAFF
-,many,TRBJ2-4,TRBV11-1,TGTGCCAGCAGCTTAGTTCGTAATCGGGGCATTCAGTACTTC,CASSLVRNRGIQYF
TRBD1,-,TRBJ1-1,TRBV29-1,TGCAGCGTTGAATTTAAAGGGACAGCGAACACTGAAGCTTTCTTT,CSVEFKGTANTEAFF
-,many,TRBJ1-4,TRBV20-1,TGCAGTGCGGGAGGGAGGGACCTACTTTTAACTAATGAAAAACTGTTTTTT,CSAGGRDLLLTNEKLFF
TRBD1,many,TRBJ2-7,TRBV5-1,TGCGCCAGCAGCTTCGGGGACAGGAATTACTACGAGCAGTACTTC,CASSFGDRNYYEQYF
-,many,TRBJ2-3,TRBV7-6,TGTGCCAGCCAGGGTGGTGGGGGGATAACAGATACGCAGTATTTT,CASQGGGGITDTQYF
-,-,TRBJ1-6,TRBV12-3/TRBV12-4,TGTGCCGTCACCCAACTAGAGCATAATTCACCCCTCCACTTT,CAVTQLEHNSPLHF
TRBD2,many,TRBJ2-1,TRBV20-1,TGCAGTGCCTTGGGCCCTAGCGGGGGGTTCTCCTACAATGAGCAGTTCTTC,CSALGPSGGFSYNEQFF
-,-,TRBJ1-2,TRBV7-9,TGTGCCAGCAGCTTACCAAACAGACTTGACTATGGCTACACCTTC,CASSLPNRLDYGYTF
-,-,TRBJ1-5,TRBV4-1,TGCGCCAGCAGCCAAGATGGGGGAGATTACCAGCCCCAGCATTTT,CASSQDGGDYQPQHF